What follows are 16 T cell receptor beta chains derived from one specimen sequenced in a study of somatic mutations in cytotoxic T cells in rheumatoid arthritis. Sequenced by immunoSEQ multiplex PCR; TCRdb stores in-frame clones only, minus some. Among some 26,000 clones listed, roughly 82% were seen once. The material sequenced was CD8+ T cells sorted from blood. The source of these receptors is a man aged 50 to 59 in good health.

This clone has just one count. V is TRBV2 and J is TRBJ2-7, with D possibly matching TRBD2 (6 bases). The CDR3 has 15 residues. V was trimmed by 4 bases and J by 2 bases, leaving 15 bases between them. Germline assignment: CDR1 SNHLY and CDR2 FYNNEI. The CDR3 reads CASSVPSGPPYEQYF. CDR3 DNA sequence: TGTGCCAGCAGTGTCCCCAGCGGGCCCCCCTACGAGCAGTACTTC.

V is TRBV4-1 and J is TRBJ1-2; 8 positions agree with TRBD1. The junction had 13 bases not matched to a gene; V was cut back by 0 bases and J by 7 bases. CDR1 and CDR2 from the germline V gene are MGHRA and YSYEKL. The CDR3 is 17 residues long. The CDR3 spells CASSQEPGRQGRSGYTF. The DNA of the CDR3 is TGCGCCAGCAGCCAAGAACCCGGGAGACAGGGGCGTAGTGGCTACACCTTC.

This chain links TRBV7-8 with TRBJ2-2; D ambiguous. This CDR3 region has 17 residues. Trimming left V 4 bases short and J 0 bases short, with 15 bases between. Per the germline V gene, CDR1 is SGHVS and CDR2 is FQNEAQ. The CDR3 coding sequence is TGTGCCAGCAGCTCGCCGGAAGGAGTGTCGAACACCGGGGAGCTGTTTTTT. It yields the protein CASSSPEGVSNTGELFF.

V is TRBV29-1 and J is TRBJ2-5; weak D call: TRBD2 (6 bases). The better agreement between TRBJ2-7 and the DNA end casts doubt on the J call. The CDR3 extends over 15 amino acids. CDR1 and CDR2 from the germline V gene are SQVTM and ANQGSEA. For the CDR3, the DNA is TGCAGCGTTGAGGAGGGAAAGGGGCCAAAGAGCGAGCAGTACTTC. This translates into CSVEEGKGPKSEQYF.

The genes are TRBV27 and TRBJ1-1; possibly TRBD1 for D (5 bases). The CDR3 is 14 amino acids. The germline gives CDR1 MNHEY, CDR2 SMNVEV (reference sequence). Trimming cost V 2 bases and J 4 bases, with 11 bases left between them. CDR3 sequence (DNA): TGTGCCAGCAGTTTAGGGGGGGTCGGCACTGAAGCTTTCTTT. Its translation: CASSLGGVGTEAFF.

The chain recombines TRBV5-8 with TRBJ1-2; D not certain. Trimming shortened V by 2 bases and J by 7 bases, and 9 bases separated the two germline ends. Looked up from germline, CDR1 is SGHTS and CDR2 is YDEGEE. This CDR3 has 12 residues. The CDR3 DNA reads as TGTGCCAGCAGCTTAAGGAGCGGTGGCTACACCTTC. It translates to CASSLRSGGYTF.

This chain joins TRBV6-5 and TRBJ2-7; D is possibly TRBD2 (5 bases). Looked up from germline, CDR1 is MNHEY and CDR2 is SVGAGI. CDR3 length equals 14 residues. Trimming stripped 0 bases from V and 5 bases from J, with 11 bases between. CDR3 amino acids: CASSYSEGANEQYF. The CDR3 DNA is TGTGCCAGCAGTTACTCAGAGGGAGCCAACGAGCAGTACTTC.

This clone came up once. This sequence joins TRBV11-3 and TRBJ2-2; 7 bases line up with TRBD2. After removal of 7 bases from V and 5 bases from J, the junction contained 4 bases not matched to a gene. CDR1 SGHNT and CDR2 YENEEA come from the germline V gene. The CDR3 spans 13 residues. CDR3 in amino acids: CASMSRETGELFF. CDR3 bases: TGTGCCAGCATGTCGCGGGAGACCGGGGAGCTGTTTTTT. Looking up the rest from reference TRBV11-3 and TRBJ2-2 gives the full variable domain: EAGVVQSPRYKIIEKKQPVAFWCNPISGHNTLYWYLQNLGQGPELLIRYENEEAVDDSQLPKDRFSAERLKGVDSTLKIQPAELGDSAVYLCASMSRETGELFFGEGSRLTVL.

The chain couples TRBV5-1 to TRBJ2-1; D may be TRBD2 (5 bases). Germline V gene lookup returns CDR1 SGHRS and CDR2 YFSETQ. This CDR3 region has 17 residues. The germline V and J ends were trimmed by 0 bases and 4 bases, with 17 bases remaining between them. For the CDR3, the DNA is TGCGCCAGCAGCTTGGCCCGTCTAGCACCCAGATACAATGAGCAGTTCTTC. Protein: CASSLARLAPRYNEQFF.

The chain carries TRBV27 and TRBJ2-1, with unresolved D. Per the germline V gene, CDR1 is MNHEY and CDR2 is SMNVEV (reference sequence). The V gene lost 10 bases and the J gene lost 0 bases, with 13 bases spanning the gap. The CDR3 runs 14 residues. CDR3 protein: CATSVDRSYNEQFF. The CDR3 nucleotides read TGTGCCACCTCCGTGGACCGCTCCTACAATGAGCAGTTCTTC.

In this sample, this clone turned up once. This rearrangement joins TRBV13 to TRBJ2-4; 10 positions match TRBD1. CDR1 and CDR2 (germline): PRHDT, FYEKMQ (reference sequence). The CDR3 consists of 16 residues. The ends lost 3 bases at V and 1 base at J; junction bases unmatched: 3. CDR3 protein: CASSFGQGGAKNIQYF. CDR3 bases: TGTGCCAGCAGCTTCGGACAGGGGGGGGCCAAAAACATTCAGTACTTC.

In DNA, the CDR3 is TGTGCCAGCAGCCCGACAGGGGAAGAGACCCAGTACTTC. This sequence encodes CASSPTGEETQYF. The rearrangement uses TRBV7-9 and TRBJ2-5; 8 bases are a match to TRBD1. CDR3 length equals 13 residues. J lost 3 bases, V lost 5 bases, and 2 bases had no gene match. Germline V gene data show CDR1 as SEHNR and CDR2 as FQNEAQ (reference sequence). The whole variable domain, remainder taken from reference TRBV7-9 and TRBJ2-5, is DTGVSQNPRHKITKRGQNVTFRCDPISEHNRLYWYRQTLGQGPEFLTYFQNEAQLEKSRLLSDRFSAERPKGSFSTLEIQRTEQGDSAMYLCASSPTGEETQYFGPGTRLLVL.

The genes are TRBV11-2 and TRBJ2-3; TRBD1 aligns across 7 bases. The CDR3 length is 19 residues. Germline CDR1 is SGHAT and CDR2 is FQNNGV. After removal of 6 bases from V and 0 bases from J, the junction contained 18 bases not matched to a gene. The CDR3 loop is CASRVGLRDSHSSTDTQYF. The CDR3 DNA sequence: TGTGCCAGCAGGGTCGGACTTCGGGACAGCCATTCTAGCACAGATACGCAGTATTTT.

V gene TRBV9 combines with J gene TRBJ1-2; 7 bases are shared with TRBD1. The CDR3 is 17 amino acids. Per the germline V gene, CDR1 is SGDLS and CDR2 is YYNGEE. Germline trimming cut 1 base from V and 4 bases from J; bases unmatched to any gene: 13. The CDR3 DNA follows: TGTGCCAGCAGCGTAAGTTGGAGACAGGGCACCAGCTATGGCTACACCTTC. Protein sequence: CASSVSWRQGTSYGYTF.

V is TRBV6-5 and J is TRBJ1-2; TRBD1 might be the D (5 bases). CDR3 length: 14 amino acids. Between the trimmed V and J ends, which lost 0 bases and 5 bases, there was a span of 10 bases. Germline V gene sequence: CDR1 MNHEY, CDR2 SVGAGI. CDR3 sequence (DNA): TGTGCCAGCAGTTACTCGGGGGGGGGTTATGGCTACACCTTC. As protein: CASSYSGGGYGYTF.

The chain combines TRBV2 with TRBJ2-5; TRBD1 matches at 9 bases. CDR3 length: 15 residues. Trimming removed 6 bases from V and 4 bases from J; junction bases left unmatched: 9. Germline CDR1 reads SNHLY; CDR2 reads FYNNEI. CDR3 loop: CASRGDREAGETQYF. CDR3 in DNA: TGTGCCAGCAGGGGGGACAGGGAGGCGGGAGAGACCCAGTACTTC.